A single sample gave rise to the 2 T cell receptor beta chains below, sequenced in a study of shared clonotypes between healthy human individuals. Libraries were prepared by immunoSEQ multiplex PCR; TCRdb keeps only in-frame clonotypes and omits some of them. Among about 2.3 million clones listed, 80% to 95% were seen once. The sequencing input was naive CD4+ T cells from PBMCs. Indicated subset: CD45RA+ positively selected. The receptors originated from a man aged 18-30 years in good health. Some clones in this sample may be carry-over from other donors' samples.

The chain employs TRBV11-1 and TRBJ2-1, with TRBD2 matching 9 bases. V shed 4 bases and J 4 bases; nucleotides not matched to a gene: 8. The CDR3 consists of 16 residues. Germline values: CDR1 SGHAT, CDR2 FQDESV (reference sequence). The CDR3 region has the DNA TGTGCCAGCAGCTGGCCGGCTAGCGGGAAGTACAATGAGCAGTTCTTC. This encodes CASSWPASGKYNEQFF.

V gene TRBV18 combines with J gene TRBJ1-5, with D maybe TRBD1 (5 bases). Germline V gene lookup returns CDR1 KGHSH and CDR2 LQKENI. Trimming took 3 bases from V and 6 from J, leaving 18 bases between them. The CDR3 sequence is 16 residues long. The CDR3 spells CASSPSRQQGGQPQHF. CDR3 bases: TGTGCCAGCTCACCTTCCCGGCAGCAGGGCGGTCAGCCCCAGCATTTT.